One sample yielded the 22 T cell receptor beta chains listed below, sequenced in a study of immune cell composition in non-small cell lung cancer. The protocol was immunoSEQ multiplex PCR, while the TCRdb copy is restricted to in-frame clones and leaves out a portion. The sample carries some 4,000 clones, 70% to 85% recorded once. The sequenced sample was lung tumor tissue. The origin of the receptors is a human donor with non-small cell lung cancer.

The rearrangement links TRBV4-2 to TRBJ2-3; TRBD2 agrees at 8 bases. Trimming removed 5 bases from V and 3 bases from J; junction bases left unmatched: 13. From germline, CDR1 is LGHNA and CDR2 YNFKEQ. The CDR3 is 17 residues long. CDR3 sequence: CASSTRPSGSRTDTQYF. The CDR3 nucleotides are TGTGCCAGCAGCACTCGACCCAGCGGGAGTCGGACAGATACGCAGTATTTT.

The V call is TRBV7-2, the J call TRBJ1-3, with TRBD1 matching 10 bases. The CDR3 extends over 19 amino acids. Germline CDR1 and CDR2: SGHTA and FQGNSA. V was pared by 4 bases and J by 2 bases, with 14 bases of the junction left unmatched. The CDR3 reads CASSSDPGQGSSAGNTIYF. The CDR3 coding sequence is TGTGCCAGCAGCTCAGATCCGGGACAGGGGTCGTCTGCTGGAAACACCATATATTTT.

J is TRBJ2-7 and V is TRBV6-1; 8 bases are shared with TRBD2. This CDR3 region has 18 residues. Germline V gene data show CDR1 as MNHNS and CDR2 as SASEGT. With 0 bases clipped from V and 3 bases from J, the junction kept 13 bases outside the gene matches. The CDR3 DNA reads as TGTGCCAGCAGTGAAGCGCTCCCACTAGCGGCGTTTAACTACGAGCAGTACTTC. It specifies CASSEALPLAAFNYEQYF.

This rearrangement joins TRBV18 to TRBJ2-2; a possible D gene is TRBD1 (5 bases). Trimming took 1 base from V and 0 from J, leaving 9 bases between them. The CDR3 has 16 amino acids. Germline V CDR1 and CDR2: KGHSH, LQKENI. The CDR3 sequence: CASSPQGRANTGELFF. DNA for the CDR3: TGTGCCAGCTCACCACAAGGCAGGGCGAACACCGGGGAGCTGTTTTTT.

The gene calls are TRBV5-4 and TRBJ2-7; no clear D. Trimming removed 7 bases from V and 3 bases from J, with 17 bases in between. The germline gives CDR1 SGHNT, CDR2 YYREEE (reference sequence). CDR3 length: 14 amino acids. This chain's CDR3 is CASSSKTGNYEQYF. In nucleotides, the CDR3 is TGTGCCAGCTCCTCCAAGACTGGGAACTACGAGCAGTACTTC.

This clone appeared a few times. The V gene is TRBV6-5, the J gene TRBJ2-1; TRBD2 is a possible D gene (6 bases). Germline CDR1 MNHEY, CDR2 SVGAGI. V lost 6 bases and J 6 bases, leaving 12 bases between the germline ends. CDR3 size: 13 residues. DNA for the CDR3: TGTGCCAGCAGGCGACCCGGGGGCAATGAGCAGTTCTTC. It translates to CASRRPGGNEQFF.

The chain recombines TRBV2 with TRBJ2-3; a possible D gene is TRBD2 (5 bases). The CDR3 extends over 14 amino acids. Germline assignment: CDR1 SNHLY and CDR2 FYNNEI. The V and J ends lost 2 bases and 4 bases respectively, with 10 bases between them. In DNA form, the CDR3 reads TGTGCCAGCAGTGAACGACTAAGCTCAGATACGCAGTATTTT. Translated, it gives CASSERLSSDTQYF. The full variable domain, rest sourced from reference TRBV2 and TRBJ2-3, is EPEVTQTPSHQVTQMGQEVILRCVPISNHLYFYWYRQILGQKVEFLVSFYNNEISEKSEIFDDQFSVERPDGSNFTLKIRSTKLEDSAMYFCASSERLSSDTQYFGPGTRLTVL.

This clone was seen a handful of times. The V and J genes are TRBV6-6 and TRBJ2-1, with 11 bases fitting TRBD2. Germline V lookup: CDR1 MNHNY, CDR2 SVGAGI (reference sequence). The ends lost 7 bases at V and 6 bases at J; junction bases unmatched: 11. CDR3 length: 16 residues. The CDR3 loop is CASTPRPGTSGNEQFF. CDR3 bases: TGTGCCAGCACCCCCAGACCCGGGACTAGCGGCAATGAGCAGTTCTTC.

This chain connects TRBV7-9 to TRBJ1-2; possible D gene TRBD1, 5 bases. The CDR3 totals 15 residues. CDR1 and CDR2 (germline): SEHNR, FQNEAQ (reference sequence). Trimming removed 5 bases at V and 4 bases at J, with 17 bases between. CDR3 in amino acids: CASSLGDSKIYGYTF. The CDR3 DNA follows: TGTGCCAGCAGCCTAGGGGATAGCAAGATCTATGGCTACACCTTC.

This clone occurred a few times. The V and J genes are TRBV7-2 and TRBJ2-4; 7 positions agree with TRBD1. CDR3 length: 16 amino acids. The V gene end was trimmed by 3 bases and the J gene end by 0 bases; junction bases not matched to a gene: 5. Germline-derived CDR1 and CDR2 are SGHTA and FQGNSA. DNA of the CDR3: TGTGCCAGCAGCTTTTTACAGGGGATAGCCAAAAACATTCAGTACTTC. Translation: CASSFLQGIAKNIQYF. Full variable domain (outside the CDR3, taken from reference TRBV7-2 and TRBJ2-4): GAGVSQSPSNKVTEKGKDVELRCDPISGHTALYWYRQSLGQGLEFLIYFQGNSAPDKSGLPSDRFSAERTGGSVSTLTIQRTQQEDSAVYLCASSFLQGIAKNIQYFGAGTRLSVL.

The chain couples TRBV11-2 to TRBJ1-4; the D gene is possibly TRBD1 (6 bases). In germline, CDR1 is SGHAT, CDR2 FQNNGV. V was clipped by 0 bases and J by 12 bases, with 23 bases between them. CDR3 length: 17 residues. CDR3 DNA: TGTGCCAGCAGCTTAGAGGGGGCCTCGGGGGCGAAAAGGGAACTGTTTTTT. Protein product: CASSLEGASGAKRELFF. Based on the CDR3 plus reference TRBV11-2 and TRBJ1-4, the full variable domain is EAGVAQSPRYKIIEKRQSVAFWCNPISGHATLYWYQQILGQGPKLLIQFQNNGVVDDSQLPKDRFSAERLKGVDSTLKIQPAKLEDSAVYLCASSLEGASGAKRELFFGSGTQLSVL.

The chain links TRBV11-3 to TRBJ2-7, with 8 bases that match TRBD2. The CDR3 covers 14 residues. Trimming cost V 5 bases and J 1 base; bases outside gene matches: 4. The germline V gene has CDR1 SGHNT and CDR2 YENEEA. DNA of the CDR3: TGTGCCAGCAGCCTAGCGGGCGATTCCTACGAGCAGTACTTC. This encodes CASSLAGDSYEQYF.

This chain connects TRBV19 to TRBJ1-2; 8 positions match TRBD1. The CDR3 is 14 amino acids. V dropped 5 bases and J dropped 7; count of bases not matched to a gene: 9. Germline V gene lookup returns CDR1 LNHDA and CDR2 SQIVND (reference sequence). This CDR3 reads CASSRQQGASGYTF. Here the CDR3 DNA reads TGTGCCAGTAGTCGACAGCAGGGGGCTAGTGGCTACACCTTC.

The gene calls are TRBV7-3 and TRBJ2-5; D gene uncertain. This CDR3 has 14 amino acids. The germline V gene has CDR1 SGHTA and CDR2 FQGTGA. Trimming removed 2 bases at V and 4 bases at J, with 11 bases between. CDR3 residues: CASSLGVPGETQYF. DNA for the CDR3: TGTGCCAGCAGCTTAGGTGTACCTGGAGAGACCCAGTACTTC.

The chain has TRBV7-9 and TRBJ1-2; no clear D. Germline V CDR1 and CDR2: SEHNR, FQNEAQ (reference sequence). This CDR3 is 14 amino acids long. The V gene lost 3 bases and the J gene lost 2 bases, with 10 bases spanning the gap. This CDR3 is CASSFSGYNYGYTF. CDR3 nucleotide sequence: TGTGCCAGCAGCTTCTCGGGATACAACTATGGCTACACCTTC. Full variable domain (remainder filled in from reference TRBV7-9 and TRBJ1-2): DTGVSQNPRHKITKRGQNVTFRCDPISEHNRLYWYRQTLGQGPEFLTYFQNEAQLEKSRLLSDRFSAERPKGSFSTLEIQRTEQGDSAMYLCASSFSGYNYGYTFGSGTRLTVV.

V gene TRBV5-5 combines with J gene TRBJ2-5; D gene uncertain. This CDR3 has 16 amino acids. The germline V and J ends were trimmed by 2 bases and 1 base, with 15 bases remaining between them. Germline values: CDR1 SGHKS, CDR2 YYEKEE (reference sequence). The CDR3 sequence: CASSLYGVSGQETQYF. The CDR3 DNA reads as TGTGCCAGCAGCTTATATGGGGTATCGGGCCAAGAGACCCAGTACTTC.

This clone has a handful of counts. The chain joins TRBV9 to TRBJ2-7, with D perhaps TRBD2 (5 bases). The CDR3 spans 15 residues. Germline assignment: CDR1 SGDLS and CDR2 YYNGEE. Trimming removed 0 bases from V and 0 bases from J, with 10 bases in between. Here the CDR3 DNA reads TGTGCCAGCAGCGTAGGTCTAGGGAGCTCCTACGAGCAGTACTTC. Encoded protein: CASSVGLGSSYEQYF.

This clone came up a few times. V gene TRBV5-4 combines with J gene TRBJ1-1; D is perhaps TRBD1 (6 bases). The CDR3 runs 14 residues. Trimming stripped 2 bases from V and 6 bases from J, with 14 bases between. Germline loops: CDR1 SGHNT, CDR2 YYREEE (reference sequence). The CDR3 region is CASSFGGGGPEAFF. The CDR3 DNA sequence: TGTGCCAGCAGCTTCGGTGGAGGGGGGCCTGAAGCTTTCTTT.

The chain couples TRBV9 to TRBJ2-3, with 7 bases fitting TRBD2. Germline loops: CDR1 SGDLS, CDR2 YYNGEE. This CDR3 contains 19 residues. The trim removed 0 bases at V and 5 bases at J, leaving 18 bases unmatched. The CDR3 region is CASSVAREMGGPRRDTQYF. In DNA form, the CDR3 reads TGTGCCAGCAGCGTAGCCCGGGAAATGGGAGGGCCTCGGAGAGATACGCAGTATTTT. Complete variable domain (other parts from reference TRBV9 and TRBJ2-3): DSGVTQTPKHLITATGQRVTLRCSPRSGDLSVYWYQQSLDQGLQFLIQYYNGEERAKGNILERFSAQQFPDLHSELNLSSLELGDSALYFCASSVAREMGGPRRDTQYFGPGTRLTVL.

The V and J genes are TRBV7-3 and TRBJ2-5, with D tentatively TRBD1 (5 bases). The germline V gene has CDR1 SGHTA and CDR2 FQGTGA. V was trimmed by 5 bases and J by 7 bases, leaving 17 bases between them. The CDR3 is 14 residues long. The CDR3 reads CASSVQVGQTTQYF. The DNA for the CDR3 is TGTGCCAGCAGCGTTCAGGTGGGGCAGACGACCCAGTACTTC.

V gene TRBV5-1 combines with J gene TRBJ1-6, with 7 bases that match TRBD1. Trimming cost V 6 bases and J 7 bases; bases outside gene matches: 16. Germline V gene data show CDR1 as SGHRS and CDR2 as YFSETQ. The CDR3 is made up of 17 amino acids. Here the CDR3 reads CASTSSRPGTANSPLHF. The CDR3, as DNA: TGCGCCAGCACGAGTAGTCGACCAGGGACAGCGAATTCACCCCTCCACTTT.

V is TRBV7-2 and J is TRBJ2-1; 13 nucleotides line up with TRBD2. The CDR3 spans 15 residues. J lost 7 bases, V lost 5 bases, and 5 bases had no gene match. Germline V gene sequence: CDR1 SGHTA, CDR2 FQGNSA. This chain's CDR3 is CASSPGLAGVNEQFF. CDR3 DNA sequence: TGTGCCAGCAGCCCAGGACTAGCGGGAGTGAATGAGCAGTTCTTC.